These 25 T cell receptor beta chains were all obtained from the same sample, sequenced in a study of blood T cell repertoires in COVID-19. The assay was immunoSEQ multiplex PCR, and TCRdb's table has in-frame clones only and misses some. Of roughly 320,000 clones in the sample, approximately 89% are singletons; the top ten hold 1.5% to 2%. The sample comprised peripheral blood. Receptors originate from a woman in her thirties with COVID-19, enrolled during active disease.

This chain links TRBV2 with TRBJ2-3, with a tentative D call TRBD1 (6 bases). The CDR3 has 16 amino acids. Germline CDR1 and CDR2: SNHLY and FYNNEI. The ends were cut back, 3 bases at V and 4 bases at J, with 17 bases in the middle. For the CDR3, the DNA is TGTGCCAGCAGTGACAGTTTTGGACAGTACGCAGATACGCAGTATTTT. This sequence encodes CASSDSFGQYADTQYF. Filled out from reference TRBV2 and TRBJ2-3, the complete variable domain reads EPEVTQTPSHQVTQMGQEVILRCVPISNHLYFYWYRQILGQKVEFLVSFYNNEISEKSEIFDDQFSVERPDGSNFTLKIRSTKLEDSAMYFCASSDSFGQYADTQYFGPGTRLTVL.

This sequence joins TRBV5-1 and TRBJ2-7, with D possibly being TRBD1 (7 bases). Trimming took 2 bases from V and 2 from J, leaving 14 bases between them. Germline assignment: CDR1 SGHRS and CDR2 YFSETQ. This CDR3 region has 15 residues. Here the CDR3 reads CASSFAQGGPYEQYF. The DNA of the CDR3 is TGCGCCAGCAGCTTTGCCCAGGGGGGTCCCTACGAGCAGTACTTC.

The chain recombines TRBV9 with TRBJ1-2; tentative D call: TRBD1 (5 bases). Germline CDR1 is SGDLS and CDR2 is YYNGEE. V was pared by 4 bases and J by 2 bases, with 12 bases between. The CDR3 spans 14 residues. CDR3 loop: CASSQAGHNYGYTF. CDR3 coding DNA: TGTGCCAGCAGCCAAGCAGGGCACAACTATGGCTACACCTTC.

The J gene is TRBJ2-2, the V gene TRBV30, with D maybe TRBD2 (6 bases). This CDR3 is built from 15 residues. Trimming left V 2 bases short and J 0 bases short, with 10 bases between. Germline values: CDR1 GTSNPN, CDR2 SVGIG (reference sequence). The CDR3 DNA sequence: TGTGCCTGGAGTCCCACTAGCACGAACACCGGGGAGCTGTTTTTT. Amino acid sequence: CAWSPTSTNTGELFF.

V usage is TRBV18 and J usage is TRBJ2-5; 8 bases map to TRBD1. With V trimmed by 1 base and J by 7 bases, 8 bases remained unmatched. From germline, CDR1 is KGHSH and CDR2 LQKENI. The CDR3 length is 15 residues. The CDR3 loop reads CASSPRQGASGTQYF. The CDR3 bases are TGTGCCAGCTCACCACGGCAGGGGGCTTCGGGGACCCAGTACTTC. The full variable domain, in which reference TRBV18 and TRBJ2-5 provide the parts outside the CDR3, is NAGVMQNPRHLVRRRGQEARLRCSPMKGHSHVYWYRQLPEEGLKFMVYLQKENIIDESGMPKERFSAEFPKEGPSILRIQQVVRGDSAAYFCASSPRQGASGTQYFGPGTRLLVL.

The chain is built from TRBV5-1 and TRBJ1-3, with TRBD1 as a possible D gene (6 bases). This CDR3 is 16 amino acids long. Trimming stripped 5 bases from V and 2 bases from J, with 17 bases between. The germline V gene encodes CDR1 SGHRS and CDR2 YFSETQ. The chain's CDR3 is CASSSGTIVTGNTIYF. CDR3 coding DNA: TGCGCCAGCAGTTCCGGGACAATCGTAACTGGAAACACCATATATTTT.

V usage is TRBV6-4 and J usage is TRBJ2-1, with D possibly TRBD2 on 6 matching bases. Germline values: CDR1 MRHNA, CDR2 SNTAGT. The CDR3 is 15 residues long. With 3 bases removed from V and 6 bases from J, the gap between germline ends came to 15 bases. As DNA, the CDR3 is TGTGCCAGCAGTGATAATTCGGGGGAGTCCAATGAGCAGTTCTTC. The encoded protein is CASSDNSGESNEQFF.

This chain links TRBV5-6 with TRBJ2-7, with 8 bases matching TRBD1. After removal of 5 bases from V and 0 bases from J, the junction contained 7 bases not matched to a gene. Germline V gene sequence: CDR1 SGHDT, CDR2 YYEEEE. The CDR3 loop spans 15 amino acids. CDR3 loop: CASRFGTGPSYEQYF. DNA for the CDR3: TGTGCCAGCAGGTTTGGGACAGGACCCTCCTACGAGCAGTACTTC.

This clone was counted a single time. The chain joins TRBV3-1 (or the pseudogene TRBV3-2) to TRBJ2-6; perhaps TRBD1 as D (5 bases). CDR1 is LGHDT and CDR2 is YNNKEL in the germline V gene (reference sequence). The CDR3 length is 17 residues. V shed 4 bases and J shed 1 base, with 14 bases lying between them. CDR3 sequence: CASSPRSTASGANVLTF. CDR3 coding DNA: TGTGCCAGCAGCCCCCGCTCGACAGCATCTGGGGCCAACGTCCTGACTTTC.

The chain is built from TRBV5-4 and TRBJ2-5; D might be TRBD1 (6 bases). This CDR3 spans 14 amino acids. The germline V and J ends were trimmed by 0 bases and 2 bases, with 8 bases remaining between them. Looked up from germline, CDR1 is SGHNT and CDR2 is YYREEE (reference sequence). The CDR3 bases are TGTGCCAGCAGCTTGGGACAGGAACAAGAGACCCAGTACTTC. This translates into CASSLGQEQETQYF.

This clone showed up just once. The genes are TRBV7-9 and TRBJ1-4; 8 bases are shared with TRBD1. Germline loops: CDR1 SEHNR, CDR2 FQNEAQ (reference sequence). The CDR3 contains 18 residues. V lost 6 bases to trimming and J lost 1 base; unmatched junction nucleotides: 13. The CDR3 region is CASRKTGAAIGTNEKLFF. CDR3 DNA: TGTGCCAGCAGGAAGACAGGGGCCGCCATCGGAACTAATGAAAAACTGTTTTTT.

The V call is TRBV19, the J call TRBJ2-1; unclear D gene. V shed 2 bases and J shed 2 bases, with 7 bases lying between them. Germline V gene sequence: CDR1 LNHDA, CDR2 SQIVND (reference sequence). This CDR3 contains 14 residues. CDR3 region: CASSIHEAYNEQFF. The CDR3 bases are TGTGCCAGTAGTATACACGAGGCCTACAATGAGCAGTTCTTC.

V and J are TRBV7-9 and TRBJ1-1, with a weak D call TRBD1 (5 bases). Trimming took off 2 bases at V and 6 bases at J, with 10 bases between the two ends. The V gene's germline CDR1 is SEHNR and CDR2 FQNEAQ (reference sequence). This CDR3 spans 13 amino acids. CDR3 protein: CASSLTGVAEAFF. DNA for the CDR3: TGTGCCAGCAGCTTAACGGGGGTGGCTGAAGCTTTCTTT.

The V and J genes are TRBV4-1 and TRBJ1-3, with TRBD1 identical over 9 bases. The germline V gene has CDR1 MGHRA and CDR2 YSYEKL. V was clipped by 3 bases and J by 2 bases; unmatched bases: 2. The CDR3 is 15 residues long. Here the CDR3 reads CASSQGQGAGNTIYF. The CDR3 DNA reads as TGCGCCAGCAGCCAGGGACAGGGCGCTGGAAACACCATATATTTT.

V is TRBV19 and J is TRBJ1-1; 7 bases map to TRBD1. J lost 3 bases, V lost 10 bases, and 5 bases had no gene match. CDR1 and CDR2 (germline): LNHDA, SQIVND (reference sequence). This CDR3 has 12 amino acids. The CDR3 nucleotides read TGTGCCACACGACAGGGTGACACTGAAGCTTTCTTT. Protein product: CATRQGDTEAFF.

The V and J genes are TRBV3-1 (or the pseudogene TRBV3-2) and TRBJ1-5; D possibly corresponds to TRBD1 (6 bases). Trimming shortened V by 1 base and J by 4 bases, and 8 bases separated the two germline ends. The CDR3 extends over 14 amino acids. In germline, CDR1 is LGHDT, CDR2 YNNKEL (reference sequence). CDR3 residues: CASSQGRGNQPQHF. The CDR3 bases are TGTGCCAGCAGCCAAGGCAGGGGTAATCAGCCCCAGCATTTT.

CDR3: CASSWTGDNSPLHF. CDR3 DNA: TGTGCCAGCAGTTGGACAGGTGATAATTCACCCCTCCACTTT. This rearrangement joins TRBV28 to TRBJ1-6, with TRBD1 matching over 7 bases. Trimming at V came to 4 bases and at J to 5 bases, leaving 2 bases not matched to a gene. From germline, CDR1 is MDHEN and CDR2 SYDVKM. The CDR3 spans 14 residues.

This clone was seen only once. The V and J genes are TRBV24-1 and TRBJ2-3; TRBD2 agrees at 9 bases. Germline V gene lookup returns CDR1 KGHDR and CDR2 SFDVKD. Unmatched junction bases numbered 6, after V lost 1 base and J lost 5 bases. This CDR3 is built from 16 residues. CDR3 DNA: TGTGCCACCAGTGATTTAGTAGCGGGGGTGGAAGATACGCAGTATTTT. It specifies CATSDLVAGVEDTQYF.

This clone was picked up one time. This rearrangement joins TRBV24-1 to TRBJ1-1, with 7 nucleotides matching TRBD1. V shed 4 bases, J shed 11 bases, and the junction held 6 bases outside the gene matches. The CDR3 spans 12 residues. Germline-derived CDR1 and CDR2 are KGHDR and SFDVKD. CDR3 nucleotides: TGTGCCACCAGTGACTTGAAGGGGGCCGCTTTCTTT. It codes for CATSDLKGAAFF.

The rearrangement uses TRBV10-3 and TRBJ2-7; D is possibly TRBD1 (6 bases). This CDR3 comprises 13 residues. Germline lookup yields CDR1 ENHRY and CDR2 SYGVKD. The germline V and J ends were trimmed by 4 bases and 0 bases, with 7 bases remaining between them. DNA for the CDR3: TGTGCCATCAGTGGGACAGCCTCCTACGAGCAGTACTTC. It specifies CAISGTASYEQYF.

The CDR3 DNA reads TGTGCCAGCAGCTCGGGACAGGGTTGGACTGAAGCTTTCTTT. As protein: CASSSGQGWTEAFF. This chain uses TRBV28 with TRBJ1-1, with 9 bases identical to TRBD1. The CDR3 length is 14 residues. The junction had 7 bases not matched to a gene; V was cut back by 6 bases and J by 5 bases. Looked up from germline, CDR1 is MDHEN and CDR2 is SYDVKM.

J is TRBJ2-5 and V is TRBV4-3; 7 positions agree with TRBD2. The trim removed 0 bases at V and 5 bases at J, leaving 9 bases unmatched. This CDR3 contains 16 residues. Per the germline V gene, CDR1 is LGHNA and CDR2 is YSLEER. The CDR3 protein is CASSQELAHLGETQYF. CDR3 bases: TGCGCCAGCAGCCAAGAACTAGCGCACCTAGGGGAGACCCAGTACTTC.

This chain links TRBV11-2 with TRBJ2-1, with D possibly TRBD1 on 5 matching bases. Germline loops: CDR1 SGHAT, CDR2 FQNNGV. V lost 5 bases and J 5 bases, leaving 19 bases between the germline ends. CDR3 length: 16 residues. The CDR3 region is CASSPTTGYLDNEQFF. The DNA of the CDR3 is TGTGCCAGCAGCCCCACCACAGGATATCTAGACAATGAGCAGTTCTTC. The entire variable domain, with the rest obtained from reference TRBV11-2 and TRBJ2-1, is as follows: EAGVAQSPRYKIIEKRQSVAFWCNPISGHATLYWYQQILGQGPKLLIQFQNNGVVDDSQLPKDRFSAERLKGVDSTLKIQPAKLEDSAVYLCASSPTTGYLDNEQFFGPGTRLTVL.

V gene TRBV7-9 combines with J gene TRBJ1-2, with D unclear. The CDR3 has 14 residues. CDR1 SEHNR and CDR2 FQNEAQ come from the germline V gene (reference sequence). The V and J ends lost 5 bases and 8 bases respectively, with 18 bases between them. CDR3 region: CASSVLGPEGGYTF. The CDR3, as DNA: TGTGCCAGCAGCGTCTTGGGCCCCGAGGGAGGCTACACCTTC. Drawing the rest from reference TRBV7-9 and TRBJ1-2, the complete variable domain is DTGVSQNPRHKITKRGQNVTFRCDPISEHNRLYWYRQTLGQGPEFLTYFQNEAQLEKSRLLSDRFSAERPKGSFSTLEIQRTEQGDSAMYLCASSVLGPEGGYTFGSGTRLTVV.

The V and J genes are TRBV2 and TRBJ2-5, with 10 nucleotides matching TRBD2. The germline V gene encodes CDR1 SNHLY and CDR2 FYNNEI. This CDR3 is built from 18 residues. V lost 8 bases and J lost 5; bases outside the gene matches: 20. As DNA, the CDR3 is TGTGCCAGCGGGAAGGTGACGGCTAGCGGGGGCCGGGGGGAGACCCAGTACTTC. It codes for CASGKVTASGGRGETQYF.